A selection of T cell receptor beta chains follows, all from one sample in a study of beta chain features in type 1 diabetes. Using immunoSEQ multiplex PCR, the repertoire was profiled, and TCRdb retains in-frame clones only, with some absent. Among more than 300,000 clones listed, over 9% were seen once. Sequences were obtained from central memory CD4+ T cells from blood. Receptor source: a man younger than 40 with type 1 diabetes. Both conserved end residues are part of each CDR3. Each record gives: J gene, clone size, V gene, D gene, CDR3 DNA, CDR3 protein. D genes are given only for firm matches. Clone size is stated in some rows and not others, as once, few, many or a class when expanded.

>TRBJ2-3|few|TRBV5-5|NA
TGTGCCAGCACCCCCAGCGTGGGGAACGGCGCAGATACGCAGTATTTT
CASTPSVGNGADTQYF
>TRBJ1-6|few|TRBV4-3|NA
TGCGCCAGCAGCCAAGGAGGGACTGGGGGTTCACCCCTCCACTTT
CASSQGGTGGSPLHF
>TRBJ2-7|NA|TRBV28|NA
TGTGCCAGCGTAGTCTCAGGGGGGCGCGAGCAGTACTTC
CASVVSGGREQYF
>TRBJ2-3|NA|TRBV19|TRBD1
TGTGCCAGTAGTATGGACCGACCGGGACAGGGGGCAGATACGCAGTATTTT
CASSMDRPGQGADTQYF
>TRBJ1-2|NA|TRBV5-1|NA
TGCGCCAGCAGCTTGGAGTCAGTCAACTATGGCTACACCTTC
CASSLESVNYGYTF
>TRBJ2-3|few|TRBV10-3|TRBD1
TGTGCCATCAGGGGGACAGCCAGTAGCACAGATACGCAGTATTTT
CAIRGTASSTDTQYF
>TRBJ2-7|few|TRBV9|TRBD2
TGTGCCAGCAGCGAATTAGGGACTAGCGGGAGCAGTGAGCAGTACTTC
CASSELGTSGSSEQYF
>TRBJ2-7|NA|TRBV9|NA
TGTGCCAGCTCTACAACTGCCTACGAGCAGTACTTC
CASSTTAYEQYF
>TRBJ1-4|NA|TRBV4-3|NA
TGCGCCAGCAGCCAAGTGTCAGCAAATGAAAAACTGTTTTTT
CASSQVSANEKLFF
>TRBJ2-7|NA|TRBV11-3|NA
TGTGCCAGCAGCTTATCCGGGGGAGTCTCCTACGAGCAGTACTTC
CASSLSGGVSYEQYF
>TRBJ1-2|few|TRBV5-1|NA
TGCGCCAGCAGCTTGGGGGCACAGAAGGTCTATGGCTACACCTTC
CASSLGAQKVYGYTF
>TRBJ1-3|NA|TRBV5-6|NA
TGTGCCAGCAGCTTGGTTAGCACTGGAAACACCATATATTTT
CASSLVSTGNTIYF
>TRBJ2-5|few|TRBV7-7|TRBD2
TGTGCTAGCAGCTTAAGAGCGGGGGCGGAGACCCAGTACTTC
CASSLRAGAETQYF
>TRBJ2-1|many|TRBV7-3|NA
TGTGCCAGCGGCGCAGATTACAATGAGCAGTTCTTC
CASGADYNEQFF
>TRBJ1-5|NA|TRBV4-3|TRBD1
TGCGCCAGCAGCCAAGAGTGGACAGGGGGCTCCGTGGGCAATCAGCCCCAGCATTTT
CASSQEWTGGSVGNQPQHF
>TRBJ2-5|NA|TRBV7-2|NA
TGTGCCAGCAGCCGTCAAGAGACCCAGTACTTC
CASSRQETQYF
>TRBJ2-6|NA|TRBV5-1|NA
TGCGCCAGCTCTCAGGGAGGTTCAGGGGCCAACGTCCTGACTTTC
CASSQGGSGANVLTF
>TRBJ2-7|NA|TRBV27|TRBD1
TGTGCCAGCAGTTTAGGACAGGATTACTACGAGCAGTACTTC
CASSLGQDYYEQYF
>TRBJ2-4|many|TRBV10-3|NA
TGTGCCATCAGTGAGTCTGATGGGCCGGCAAGCATTCAGTACTTC
CAISESDGPASIQYF
>TRBJ2-6|many|TRBV6-6|NA
TGTGCCAGCAGTATCTCTGGGGCCAACGTCCTGACTTTC
CASSISGANVLTF
>TRBJ2-3|few|TRBV4-3|TRBD2
TGCGCCAGCAGCCAAATAGCGGGAAGCACAGATACGCAGTATTTT
CASSQIAGSTDTQYF
>TRBJ2-5|few|TRBV5-8|NA
TGTGCCAGCGAAGATAGAAGGGGCCAAGAGACCCAGTACTTC
CASEDRRGQETQYF
>TRBJ2-7|few|TRBV28|NA
TGTGCCAGCGGCTTGGGTTCCTACGAGCAGTACTTC
CASGLGSYEQYF
>TRBJ2-2|few|TRBV23-1|TRBD2
TGCGCCAGCAGCCCGTCCGGGACTAGCGGGAGGCCCCCTGGGGTCTACACCGGGGAGCTGTTTTTT
CASSPSGTSGRPPGVYTGELFF
>TRBJ2-1|many|TRBV7-2|NA
TGTGCCAGCAGCTTAAGTTCAGAAAACAATGAGCAGTTCTTC
CASSLSSENNEQFF
>TRBJ2-1|few|TRBV28|NA
TGTGCCAGCACCCCGGGTGGGTCCTACAATGAGCAGTTCTTC
CASTPGGSYNEQFF
>TRBJ2-7|few|TRBV6-1|NA
TGTGCCAGCAGTGAACGGCAAGCCTACGAGCAGTACTTC
CASSERQAYEQYF
>TRBJ1-2|many|TRBV10-3|NA
TGTGCCATCAGTGGGAACTATGGCTACACCTTC
CAISGNYGYTF
>TRBJ2-7|NA|TRBV4-1|NA
TGCGCCAGCAGCCAAGATAGCGTCGGGGCCTACGAGCAGTACTTC
CASSQDSVGAYEQYF
>TRBJ1-1|few|TRBV7-3|TRBD1
TGTGCCAGCAGCCCCCAGGGACAGGGGCACACTGAAGCTTTCTTT
CASSPQGQGHTEAFF
>TRBJ2-7|once|TRBV28|TRBD2
TGTGCCAGCAGGGGCAGACGACTAGCGATCGGCTACGAGCAGTACTTC
CASRGRRLAIGYEQYF
>TRBJ2-7|once|TRBV7-2|NA
TGTGCCAGCTACAGATTAGGGGGGGACGAGCAGTACTTC
CASYRLGGDEQYF
>TRBJ1-1|few|TRBV7-2|NA
TGTGCCAGCAGCCTGCTTAATGCTGAAGCTTTCTTT
CASSLLNAEAFF
>TRBJ1-2|many|TRBV10-3|TRBD1
TGTGCCATCAGTGAAGGACAGGGGGTTGTGGGTGGCTACACCTTC
CAISEGQGVVGGYTF
>TRBJ2-5|NA|TRBV28|NA
TGTGCCAGCTCCGGAGTGTGGGAGACCCAGTACTTC
CASSGVWETQYF
>TRBJ2-7|NA|TRBV21-1|NA
TGTGCCAGCAGCTTAGTAGTTGAGCAGTACTTC
CASSLVVEQYF
>TRBJ1-4|many|TRBV7-2|NA
TGTGCCAGCAGCTCCATAGCAACTAATGAAAAACTGTTTTTT
CASSSIATNEKLFF
>TRBJ2-1|NA|TRBV5-6|NA
TGTGCCAGCAGCCCCTTAGGGGGGACCTACAATGAGCAGTTCTTC
CASSPLGGTYNEQFF
>TRBJ2-1|few|TRBV7-2|TRBD2
TGTGCCAGCAGCTTAGTTGCGGGAGCCGGTGAGCAGTTCTTC
CASSLVAGAGEQFF
>TRBJ2-7|NA|TRBV7-9|NA
TGTGCCAGCAGTTTTGGAGTAGCGGTCTACGAGCAGTACTTC
CASSFGVAVYEQYF